These 28 T cell receptor beta chains were all obtained from the same sample, sequenced in a study of T-cell memory formation after mild COVID-19. TCRdb recomputed calls from the 5' RACE reads with MiXCR, one row per CDR3 protein. Of 120,000 to 150,000 distinct CDR3 sequences in the sample, around 5.8% were seen once. The sequencing sample was made of PBMCs or a T cell subset sorted from them (not recorded which). The source of these receptors is an adult woman who had mild COVID-19 (a few samples of this study predate the infection). Cell type and time point are not known.

This clonotype was seen only a few times. V is TRBV7-9 and J is TRBJ2-7; the D is unclear. This CDR3 is 13 amino acids long. Germline CDR1 SEHNR, CDR2 FQNEAQ (reference sequence). Trimming pared 8 bases from V and 4 bases from J, leaving 15 bases between. CDR3 sequence: CASAKEWIYEQYF. The CDR3 nucleotides are TGTGCCAGCGCGAAAGAATGGATTTACGAGCAGTACTTC.

This clonotype was recorded a few times. J is TRBJ2-1 and V is TRBV5-4, with a weak D call TRBD1 (7 bases). The CDR3 extends over 16 amino acids. V shed 4 bases and J shed 1 base, with 15 bases lying between them. CDR1 and CDR2 from the germline V gene are SGHNT and YYREEE (reference sequence). In DNA, the CDR3 is TGTGCCAGCAGCAATTCAGGGGGGTGGTCCTACAATGAGCAGTTCTTC. Its protein is CASSNSGGWSYNEQFF.

Details on this clonotype: Given a much more abundant clone one base away, this may be a read error. The chain employs TRBV12-3 or TRBV12-4 and TRBJ1-1; D is undetermined. This CDR3 contains 12 residues. As DNA, the CDR3 is TGTGCCAGCAGTTTGTTACCGACTGACGCTTTCTTT. It encodes CASSLLPTDAFF.

This clonotype was seen ten or more times. This sequence joins TRBV7-2 and TRBJ1-2, with TRBD1 matching 10 bases. CDR1 is SGHTA, CDR2 FQGNSA, per germline. The CDR3 loop spans 17 amino acids. The junction had 10 bases not matched to a gene; V was cut back by 2 bases and J by 4 bases. The CDR3 is CASSLWDRGPTTYGYTF. In nucleotides, the CDR3 is TGTGCCAGCAGCTTATGGGACAGGGGCCCTACCACCTATGGCTACACCTTC.

Many counts were recorded for this clonotype. This chain links TRBV11-3 with TRBJ2-1; no definite D call. The length of the CDR3 is 14 residues. The germline V and J ends were trimmed by 3 bases and 3 bases, with 9 bases remaining between them. Germline V gene lookup returns CDR1 SGHNT and CDR2 YENEEA. The CDR3 loop is CASSFSSDYNEQFF. DNA of the CDR3: TGTGCCAGCAGCTTTTCGAGCGACTACAATGAGCAGTTCTTC.

This clonotype was recorded at least ten times. V usage is TRBV7-2 and J usage is TRBJ2-2, with 9 positions matching TRBD2. The germline V gene encodes CDR1 SGHTA and CDR2 FQGNSA. This CDR3 region has 16 residues. J was trimmed by 0 bases and V by 1 base; bases with no gene match: 0. The CDR3 DNA sequence: TGTGCCAGCAGCTTAGTAGCGGGAGCGAACACCGGGGAGCTGTTTTTT. Translated: CASSLVAGANTGELFF.

The table lists this clonotype with many counts. The genes are TRBV29-1 and TRBJ2-7; TRBD2 aligns across 9 bases. CDR1 is SQVTM, CDR2 ANQGSEA, per germline. Trimming removed 0 bases from V and 2 bases from J; junction bases left unmatched: 5. This CDR3 spans 15 amino acids. DNA for the CDR3: TGCAGCGTTGAAGATCTTAGCGGGGGTCCCTACGAGCAGTACTTC. Its translation is CSVEDLSGGPYEQYF.

This clonotype was found many times. The chain links TRBV12-5 to TRBJ2-7; D is uncertain. V lost 3 bases to trimming and J lost 5 bases, with 5 bases between them. CDR1 is LGHNT and CDR2 is FRNRAP in the germline V gene. The CDR3 extends over 11 amino acids. DNA of the CDR3: TGTGCTAGTGGTTTTAATCACGAGCAGTACTTC. It is translated as CASGFNHEQYF.

This clonotype was picked up many times. The V call is TRBV12-3 or TRBV12-4, the J call TRBJ1-2; D is undetermined. CDR3 length: 14 amino acids. V lost 6 bases, J lost 0 bases, and 11 bases lay in between. The CDR3 protein is CASSPLGSNYGYTF. The CDR3 nucleotides are TGTGCCAGCAGCCCGCTGGGATCTAACTATGGCTACACCTTC.

J is TRBJ2-3 and V is TRBV7-3; 7 bases line up with TRBD2. CDR3 length: 17 amino acids. Trimming cost V 4 bases and J 4 bases; bases outside gene matches: 14. Germline CDR1 and CDR2: SGHTA and FQGTGA. DNA for the CDR3: TGTGCCAGCAGCTCCTTCTCCGGGACTAAGGTTTCAGATACGCAGTATTTT. This translates into CASSSFSGTKVSDTQYF.

This clonotype came up many times. V and J are TRBV18 and TRBJ1-5; D is possibly TRBD1 (5 bases). The germline gives CDR1 KGHSH, CDR2 LQKENI. This CDR3 comprises 15 residues. V was trimmed by 2 bases and J by 5 bases, leaving 13 bases between them. The CDR3 loop is CASSPKEQGHQPQHF. CDR3 coding DNA: TGTGCCAGCTCACCAAAAGAGCAGGGACATCAGCCCCAGCATTTT.

This clonotype has only a few counts. The chain couples TRBV2 to TRBJ2-5; D tentatively reads TRBD1 or TRBD2 (5 bases each). Germline CDR1 and CDR2: SNHLY and FYNNEI. There are 13 residues in the CDR3. V dropped 8 bases and J dropped 0 bases, with 10 bases sitting between them. Here the CDR3 DNA reads TGTGCCAGCGGGGGTTATTACCAAGAGACCCAGTACTTC. This codes for CASGGYYQETQYF.

This clonotype occurred a few times. The chain recombines TRBV30 with TRBJ2-5; D is unresolved. Per germline, CDR1 GTSNPN and CDR2 SVGIG (reference sequence). Trimming left V 0 bases short and J 2 bases short, with 7 bases between. CDR3 length: 13 residues. CDR3 bases: TGTGCCTGGAGTGTAGGGTCACAAGAGACCCAGTACTTC. Translated, it gives CAWSVGSQETQYF.

This clonotype was counted between two and nine times. J is TRBJ1-5 and V is TRBV5-1; a weak D match, TRBD1 (6 bases). This CDR3 is 15 amino acids long. V shed 4 bases and J shed 6 bases, with 17 bases lying between them. Per the germline V gene, CDR1 is SGHRS and CDR2 is YFSETQ. The CDR3 region has the DNA TGCGCCAGCAGCGTGAACCAGGGGCCCGGTCAGCCCCAGCATTTT. Translating gives CASSVNQGPGQPQHF.

This clonotype came up many times. V is TRBV7-2 and J is TRBJ2-1; D is ambiguous. CDR1 SGHTA and CDR2 FQGNSA come from the germline V gene. V was clipped by 6 bases and J by 7 bases, with 10 bases between them. The CDR3 has 12 residues. The CDR3 nucleotides read TGTGCCAGCAGTGCTGGTTGGAATGAGCAGTTCTTC. It encodes CASSAGWNEQFF.

V usage is TRBV12-3 or TRBV12-4 and J usage is TRBJ2-4, with a tentative D call TRBD1 (6 bases). Trimming shortened V by 8 bases and J by 5 bases, and 16 bases separated the two germline ends. This CDR3 contains 14 residues. In DNA form, the CDR3 reads TGTGCCAGCTCCCGGACAGTTTACCAAAACATTCAGTACTTC. It translates to CASSRTVYQNIQYF.

Many counts were recorded for this clonotype. The chain links TRBV7-9 to TRBJ2-3; TRBD1 is a possible D gene (6 bases). The germline V gene has CDR1 SEHNR and CDR2 FQNEAQ (reference sequence). The CDR3 is made up of 14 amino acids. Trimming stripped 5 bases from V and 4 bases from J, with 13 bases between. The CDR3 nucleotides are TGTGCCAGCAGCATTCAAAAGGGGGCAGATACGCAGTATTTT. This translates into CASSIQKGADTQYF.

This clonotype was seen more than once but under ten times. The V and J genes are TRBV15 and TRBJ1-1, with 8 bases aligning to TRBD1. V lost 1 base and J lost 11; bases outside the gene matches: 9. The germline gives CDR1 LNHNV, CDR2 YYDKDF (reference sequence). The CDR3 runs 14 residues. The CDR3 DNA follows: TGTGCCACCAGCAGAGTGACGGACAGGGTTCAGGCTTTCTTT. It is translated as CATSRVTDRVQAFF.

This clonotype was picked up many times. The chain uses TRBV5-1 and TRBJ2-3; 12 nucleotides align to TRBD2. CDR3 size: 14 residues. Germline CDR1 SGHRS, CDR2 YFSETQ. J was trimmed by 3 bases and V by 6 bases; bases with no gene match: 2. CDR3 coding DNA: TGCGCCAGCACCGGGACTAGCGGGACAGATACGCAGTATTTT. This sequence encodes CASTGTSGTDTQYF. Filled out from reference TRBV5-1 and TRBJ2-3, the complete variable domain reads KAGVTQTPRYLIKTRGQQVTLSCSPISGHRSVSWYQQTPGQGLQFLFEYFSETQRNKGNFPGRFSGRQFSNSRSEMNVSTLELGDSALYLCASTGTSGTDTQYFGPGTRLTVL.

Concerning this clonotype: Possible read error: a much larger clone is one base away. J is TRBJ1-1 and V is TRBV4-1; D remains unclear. The ends were cut back, 3 bases at V and 3 bases at J, with 8 bases in the middle. This CDR3 has 13 amino acids. Germline V gives CDR1 MGHRA, CDR2 YSYEKL. As DNA, the CDR3 is TGCGCCAGCAGCCAGTGGCTGGACACTGAAGCTTTCTTT. It codes for CASSQWLDTEAFF.

This clonotype appeared many times. The chain couples TRBV18 to TRBJ1-3; D is undetermined. CDR3 length: 16 residues. Germline lookup yields CDR1 KGHSH and CDR2 LQKENI. Deletions cut 5 bases from V and 0 bases from J, with 14 bases between. In DNA, the CDR3 is TGTGCCAGCTCAACACAACCATCTGGCTCTGGAAACACCATATATTTT. It specifies CASSTQPSGSGNTIYF.

This clonotype was observed a handful of times. This chain joins TRBV12-3 or TRBV12-4 and TRBJ2-5; 9 bases are shared with TRBD1. V lost 5 bases, J lost 4 bases, and 5 bases stayed unmatched. The CDR3 length is 14 residues. The DNA of the CDR3 is TGTGCCAGCAGTCAACGACAGGGGGGAGAGACCCAGTACTTC. Translated: CASSQRQGGETQYF.

The rearrangement uses TRBV16 and TRBJ1-1; TRBD1 matches at 9 bases. From germline, CDR1 is KGHSY and CDR2 FQNENV. Trimming at V came to 3 bases and at J to 1 base, leaving 0 bases not matched to a gene. The length of the CDR3 is 14 residues. CDR3 bases: TGTGCCAGCAGCCAGGACAGGGGGAACACTGAAGCTTTCTTT. Its protein is CASSQDRGNTEAFF.

The chain employs TRBV3-1 and TRBJ2-1; 9 nucleotides line up with TRBD2. The CDR3 covers 18 residues. The V segment lost 6 bases and the J segment 0 bases; nucleotides outside the gene matches: 12. Per germline, CDR1 LGHDT and CDR2 YNNKEL (reference sequence). DNA for the CDR3: TGTGCCAGCAGTAAACAGGGAACGCGGGGGGGCTCCTACAATGAGCAGTTCTTC. Residues: CASSKQGTRGGSYNEQFF.

This clonotype occurred many times. The V gene is TRBV7-8, the J gene TRBJ1-3; D gene ambiguous. The CDR3 covers 14 residues. Trimming shortened V by 0 bases and J by 1 base, and 4 bases separated the two germline ends. The germline CDR1 and CDR2 sequences are SGHVS and FQNEAQ. This CDR3 reads CASSLAESGNTIYF. The CDR3 DNA sequence: TGTGCCAGCAGCTTAGCGGAATCTGGAAACACCATATATTTT. Together with reference TRBV7-8 and TRBJ1-3, the CDR3 gives the full variable domain: GAGVSQSPRYKVAKRGQDVALRCDPISGHVSLFWYQQALGQGPEFLTYFQNEAQLDKSGLPSDRFFAERPEGSVSTLKIQRTQQEDSAVYLCASSLAESGNTIYFGEGSWLTVV.

The sample holds many counts of this clonotype. The chain carries TRBV6-6 and TRBJ2-3, with 7 bases matching TRBD2. Germline values: CDR1 MNHNY, CDR2 SVGAGI (reference sequence). V gave up 7 bases and J gave up 1 base; unmatched junction bases: 5. The CDR3 loop spans 14 amino acids. Written as DNA, the CDR3 is TGTGCCAGCACCCCCCGGGGGGGCACAGATACGCAGTATTTT. It encodes CASTPRGGTDTQYF.

Only a few counts were recorded for this clonotype. This chain joins TRBV6-5 and TRBJ2-5, with D hard to call. Trimming left V 4 bases short and J 2 bases short, with 11 bases between. CDR3 size: 14 residues. The germline V gene encodes CDR1 MNHEY and CDR2 SVGAGI. DNA for the CDR3: TGTGCCAGCAGTTCGAACGACCCACAAGAGACCCAGTACTTC. It specifies CASSSNDPQETQYF.

This clonotype appeared a few times. The rearrangement links TRBV7-9 to TRBJ1-4, with D unclear. The V and J ends lost 4 bases and 5 bases respectively, with 11 bases between them. The CDR3 consists of 14 residues. CDR1 and CDR2 (germline): SEHNR, FQNEAQ (reference sequence). The CDR3 DNA reads TGTGCCAGCAGCTATAACATCGGAAATGAAAAACTGTTTTTT. This codes for CASSYNIGNEKLFF.